This record covers a single TCR beta chain. The repertoire was sequenced with immunoSEQ multiplex PCR; TCRdb's copy has only in-frame clones and lacks some. The data show about 36,000 clones, about 91% seen once. Trimming cost V 0 bases and J 10 bases, with 14 bases left between them. CDR3 length equals 13 residues. Germline lookup yields CDR1 SGHRS and CDR2 YFSETQ. This sample was included in a study of T cell changes during pregnancy in multiple sclerosis. The receptor was isolated from a female donor with multiple sclerosis, enrolled in a pregnancy study. Sequences were derived from CD4+ T cells from peripheral blood mononuclear cells, sampled after pregnancy. The V gene is TRBV5-1, the J gene TRBJ2-7; D may be TRBD2 (6 bases). CDR3 bases: TGCGCCAGCAGCTTGGGCAGCGGGTGGGGCCAGTACTTC. This codes for CASSLGSGWGQYF.